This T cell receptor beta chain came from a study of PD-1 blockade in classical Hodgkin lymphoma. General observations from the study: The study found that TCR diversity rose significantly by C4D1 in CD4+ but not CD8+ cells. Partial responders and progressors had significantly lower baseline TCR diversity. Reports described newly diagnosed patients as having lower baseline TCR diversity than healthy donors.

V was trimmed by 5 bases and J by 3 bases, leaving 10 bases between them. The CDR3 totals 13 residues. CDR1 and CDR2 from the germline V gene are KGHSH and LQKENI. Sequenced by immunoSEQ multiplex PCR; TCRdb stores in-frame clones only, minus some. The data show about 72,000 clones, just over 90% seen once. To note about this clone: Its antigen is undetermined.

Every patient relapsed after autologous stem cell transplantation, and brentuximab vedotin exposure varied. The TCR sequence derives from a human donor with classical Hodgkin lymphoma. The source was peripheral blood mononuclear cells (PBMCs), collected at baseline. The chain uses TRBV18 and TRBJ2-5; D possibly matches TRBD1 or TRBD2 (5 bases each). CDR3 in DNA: TGTGCCAGCTCATCGGGACCGAAAGAGACCCAGTACTTC. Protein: CASSSGPKETQYF.